This T cell receptor (beta chain) originates from a study of Tregs in tolerant kidney transplant recipients. About the study: The nonmyeloablative bone marrow transplants came from related graft donors, with transient mixed chimerism.

Per the germline V gene, CDR1 is MRHNA and CDR2 is SNTAGT. The V and J ends lost 3 bases and 6 bases, in that order; junction bases with no gene match: 4. This CDR3 has 15 amino acids. About this clone: The target antigen is unknown. The read terminates 3 residues ahead of where the CDR3 ends, so the germline J gene completes it.

Study findings and constraints: Expanding Tregs on activated donor B cells appeared to best identify donor-specific TCRbeta clones.

The assay was immunoSEQ multiplex PCR, and TCRdb's table has in-frame clones only and misses some. The sample holds about 30,000 clones. This TCR derives from a human donor who received a combined kidney and bone marrow transplant. The sample here was CD8+ T cells from blood, taken before the transplant. The chain couples TRBV6-4 to TRBJ2-1; 11 positions match TRBD2. The CDR3: CASSELAGAFNEQFF. CDR3 DNA, as far as it was read: TGTGCCAGCAGTGAACTAGCGGGAGCTTTCAATGAG.